This TCR beta chain appears in the sequencing data of a study of blood T cells in healthy people across ages (dated by TCRdb to between 2015 and 2017). Study-level background: In model experiments, template switching captured roughly one uniquely barcoded TCR beta cDNA molecule for every two T cells. Using deep sequencing normalized with unique cDNA molecular identifiers, the study measured how TCR beta repertoire diversity changes with age. The donors were split into four age groups: young (average 16 years), middle-aged (about 40), aged (more than 60) and long-lived (about 82). To avoid experimental bias, donors of different ages were spread randomly across the sequencing lanes. Using the same blood draw, the study looked at two additional independent replicas of 1 million unique cDNA reads for two donors, one aged 18 to 30 and the other aged 80 or older. The research as a whole found: As age increased, observed TCR beta diversity per million T cells dropped in a roughly linear way, and a significant reduction was already evident by age 40. Conclusive comparison of naive and antigen-experienced compartments was prevented by the profiling of bulk unsorted PBMCs. Estimates of total diversity based on one million sequenced T cells were regarded as lower bounds and as underestimates. Because donor CMV infection status was unknown, age-related changes in expanded clonotypes were potentially confounded. A strong correlation was found between observed TCR beta diversity and the percentage of naive T cells measured by flow cytometry. Compared with the aged group, more naive CD4+ T cells, fewer expanded clones and increased TCR diversity were shown by the long-lived group, suggesting age selection.

Including cysteine and phenylalanine, the CDR3 has 17 amino acids. Only the CDR3 part of the read is kept: 51 bases, read in frame from the first base. V has 7 bases trimmed and J has 4 bases trimmed; junction bases matching no gene number 16. CDR1 SGDLS and CDR2 YYNGEE were looked up in the germline V gene. The donors were 40 or so Caucasian individuals from Russia, aged 6 to 90 years, who were systemically healthy. Each donor gave roughly 11 milliliters of peripheral blood, drawn into EDTA-treated Vacutainer tubes. Ficoll-Paque density-gradient centrifugation was used to isolate PBMCs, with at least 6.5 million per sample. Total RNA, at least 6 micrograms per sample, was extracted from PBMCs with Trizol reagent. Naive CD45RAhigh/CD27high T cell percentages were measured by flow cytometry on a PBMC aliquot from every donor. Worth noting for this clonotype: No cognate antigen has been identified for it. The record has no base qualities; no much larger clone is one base away.

The library was obtained by 5' RACE. TCRdb records Illumina HiSeq 2500 as the sequencer. A second PCR of about 7 to 12 cycles was run with a J-beta primer mix and a sample-barcoded 5' primer. Each TCR beta cDNA molecule received a unique molecular identifier from a template-switch 5' adaptor carrying 12 random nucleotides. At least 2.5 million CDR3-containing paired-end reads were obtained from each sample. The Mint cDNA synthesis kit, primed by a TRBC-specific oligonucleotide, was used to synthesize first-strand cDNA from all RNA. Following uracil-DNA glycosylase treatment, all cDNA underwent a first 18-cycle PCR with the universal primers M1SS and BC2_uni_R. Concerning the study's data processing: For normalization, 1 million high-quality reads were randomly selected from each sample, with every read carrying a distinct molecular identifier. Reads with shared molecular identifiers were discarded instead of being binned into consensus sequences. MiTCR, with a Q25 quality threshold and the strictest error-elimination algorithm, was used for CDR3 identification, clonotype clustering and error correction. A nonparametric unseen species model using Euler transformation provided a lower-bound estimate of total TCR beta diversity. The public sequencing data were trimmed at Q25 with fastp and processed into clonotypes with MiXCR by TCRdb, which kept only in-frame beta chains. Every distinct CDR3 protein forms one entry, paired with its most common genes and DNA. The V and J calls reflect TCRdb's pipeline rather than the authors' work. Recorded for this sample are some 900,000 distinct CDR3 sequences; roughly 43% of them occurred a single time. The ten biggest clones cover roughly 12% of the sample.

Sequencing input: blood. The chain is assembled from TRBV9 and TRBJ1-1, with 10 junctional bases fitting TRBD1. The sequence came from a man aged 30 to 39 in good health. The nucleotide sequence is TGTGCCAGCCGCGGAACCGGGGACAGGGGTGTCGGCACTGAAGCTTTCTTT. Its protein reads: CASRGTGDRGVGTEAFF.